This T cell receptor (beta chain) was found in a study of graft-versus-host responses after intestinal transplantation. Study results and limitations: Association was observed between peak circulating GvH clone levels and early post-transplant HvG declines. Recipient bone marrow held GvH clones, some seen earlier in ileum or blood.

Profiled with immunoSEQ multiplex PCR; TCRdb holds only in-frame clones, not every one. Altogether about 15,000 clones are present, about 33% being singletons, with the ten largest covering roughly 3.7%. Germline lookup yields CDR1 MNHGY and CDR2 SAAAGT. J was trimmed by 8 bases and V by 6 bases; bases with no gene match: 13. The CDR3 extends over 15 amino acids. The sequence was obtained from a human patient who received an intestinal transplant. The chain is built from TRBV6-8 and TRBJ2-7; 10 bases fit TRBD1. The sequencing here drew on alloreactive CD4+ T cells from a mixed lymphocyte reaction culture, taken before intestinal transplant. Subset of the sample: CFSE-low proliferating T cells sorted from approximately 6-day pre-transplant mixed lymphocyte reaction (GvH or HvG direction). The CDR3 DNA follows: TGTGCCAGCAGCTCAACCGGGACAGGGGCTACAAAGCAGTACTTC. Encoded protein: CASSSTGTGATKQYF.